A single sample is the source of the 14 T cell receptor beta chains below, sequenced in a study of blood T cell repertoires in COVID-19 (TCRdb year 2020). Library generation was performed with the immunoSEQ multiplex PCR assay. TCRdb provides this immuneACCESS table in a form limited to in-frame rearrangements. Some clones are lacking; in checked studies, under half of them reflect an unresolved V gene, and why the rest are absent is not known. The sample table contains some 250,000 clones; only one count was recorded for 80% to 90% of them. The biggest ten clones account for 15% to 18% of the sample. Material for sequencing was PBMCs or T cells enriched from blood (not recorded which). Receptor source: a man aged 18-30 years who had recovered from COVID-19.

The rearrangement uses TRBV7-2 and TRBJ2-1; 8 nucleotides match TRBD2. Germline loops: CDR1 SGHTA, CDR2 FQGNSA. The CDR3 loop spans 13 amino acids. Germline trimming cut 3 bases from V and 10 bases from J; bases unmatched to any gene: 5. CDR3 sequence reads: CASSLSGGGEQFF. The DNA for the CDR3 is TGTGCCAGCAGCTTGAGCGGGGGTGGGGAGCAGTTCTTC.

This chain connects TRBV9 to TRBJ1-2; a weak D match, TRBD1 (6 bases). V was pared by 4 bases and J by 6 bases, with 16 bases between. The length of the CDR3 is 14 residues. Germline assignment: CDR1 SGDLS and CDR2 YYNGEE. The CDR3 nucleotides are TGTGCCAGCAGCTTCCGCGGCAGGGGTGATGGCTACACCTTC. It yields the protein CASSFRGRGDGYTF.

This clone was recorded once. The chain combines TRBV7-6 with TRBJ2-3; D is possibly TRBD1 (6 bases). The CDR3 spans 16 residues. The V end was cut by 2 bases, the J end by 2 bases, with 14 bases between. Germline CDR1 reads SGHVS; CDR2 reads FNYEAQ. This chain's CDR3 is CASSLFEGEPTDTQYF. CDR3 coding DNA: TGTGCCAGCAGCTTATTTGAGGGGGAACCCACAGATACGCAGTATTTT.

DNA for the CDR3: TGTGCCAGCAGACCCTTTCTAGCGCAAGAGACCCAGTACTTC. It codes for CASRPFLAQETQYF. The chain is built from TRBV28 and TRBJ2-5, with D perhaps TRBD2 (6 bases). The ends were cut back, 6 bases at V and 2 bases at J, with 13 bases in the middle. The germline CDR1 and CDR2 sequences are MDHEN and SYDVKM. This CDR3 spans 14 amino acids.

CDR3 DNA sequence: TGTGCCAGCAGCACCGGGACAATGAACACCGGGGAGCTGTTTTTT. It translates to CASSTGTMNTGELFF. The genes are TRBV7-9 and TRBJ2-2; maybe TRBD1 (6 bases). Germline values: CDR1 SEHNR, CDR2 FQNEAQ (reference sequence). CDR3 size: 15 residues. Trimming took off 5 bases at V and 1 base at J, with 11 bases between the two ends.

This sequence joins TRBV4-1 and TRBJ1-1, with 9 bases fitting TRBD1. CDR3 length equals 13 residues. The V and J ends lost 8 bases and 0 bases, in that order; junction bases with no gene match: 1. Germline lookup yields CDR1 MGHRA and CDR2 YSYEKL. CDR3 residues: CASGQGMNTEAFF. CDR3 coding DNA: TGCGCCAGCGGACAGGGGATGAACACTGAAGCTTTCTTT.

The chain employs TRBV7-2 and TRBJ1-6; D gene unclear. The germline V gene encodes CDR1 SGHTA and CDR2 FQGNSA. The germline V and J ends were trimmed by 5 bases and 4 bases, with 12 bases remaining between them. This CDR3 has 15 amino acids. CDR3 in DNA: TGTGCCAGCAGCAAGACAAATAGTTATAATTCACCCCTCCACTTT. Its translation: CASSKTNSYNSPLHF.

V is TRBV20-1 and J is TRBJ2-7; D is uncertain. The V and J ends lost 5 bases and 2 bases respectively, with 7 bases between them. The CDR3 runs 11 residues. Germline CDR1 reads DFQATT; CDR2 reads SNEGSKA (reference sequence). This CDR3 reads CSAESPYEQYF. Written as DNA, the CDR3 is TGCAGTGCTGAGTCCCCCTACGAGCAGTACTTC.

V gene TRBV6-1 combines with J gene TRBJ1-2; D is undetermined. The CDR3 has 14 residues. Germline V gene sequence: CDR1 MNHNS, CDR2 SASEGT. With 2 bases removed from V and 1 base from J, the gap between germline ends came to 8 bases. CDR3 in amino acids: CASSEWQINYGYTF. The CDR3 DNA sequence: TGTGCCAGCAGTGAATGGCAGATTAACTATGGCTACACCTTC.

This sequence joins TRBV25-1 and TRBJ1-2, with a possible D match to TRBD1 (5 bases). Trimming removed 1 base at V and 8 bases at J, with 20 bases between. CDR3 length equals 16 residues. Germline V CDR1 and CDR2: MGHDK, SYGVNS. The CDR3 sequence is CASSEWLEQDDDGYTF. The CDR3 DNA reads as TGTGCCAGCAGTGAATGGTTAGAACAGGACGATGACGGCTACACCTTC.

The CDR3 region has the DNA TGTGCCAGCAGGGCGGGGGGCCCGGTCGATACGCAGTATTTT. Residues: CASRAGGPVDTQYF. This rearrangement joins TRBV5-4 to TRBJ2-3, with 8 bases aligning to TRBD2. V gave up 5 bases and J gave up 6 bases; unmatched junction bases: 8. The germline V gene encodes CDR1 SGHNT and CDR2 YYREEE (reference sequence). The CDR3 covers 14 residues.

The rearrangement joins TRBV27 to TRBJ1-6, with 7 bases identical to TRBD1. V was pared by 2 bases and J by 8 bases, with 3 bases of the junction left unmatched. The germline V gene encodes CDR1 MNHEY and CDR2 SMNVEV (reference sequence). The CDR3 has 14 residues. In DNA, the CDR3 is TGTGCCAGCAGTTTACGGGACAGCTATTCACCCCTCCACTTT. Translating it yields CASSLRDSYSPLHF.

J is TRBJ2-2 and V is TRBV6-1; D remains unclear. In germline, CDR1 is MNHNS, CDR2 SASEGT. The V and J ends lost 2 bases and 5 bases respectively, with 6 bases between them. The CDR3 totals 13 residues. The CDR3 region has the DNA TGTGCCAGCAGTGAACGGTTGACCGGGGAGCTGTTTTTT. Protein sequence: CASSERLTGELFF.

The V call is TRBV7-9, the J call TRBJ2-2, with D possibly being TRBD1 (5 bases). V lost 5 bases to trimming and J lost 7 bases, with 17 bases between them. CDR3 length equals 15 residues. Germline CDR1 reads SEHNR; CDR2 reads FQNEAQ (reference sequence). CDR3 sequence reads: CASSLNSRGSGELFF. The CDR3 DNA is TGTGCCAGCAGCCTCAATAGTAGGGGTAGCGGGGAGCTGTTTTTT.